This TCR beta chain was found in a study of blood T cell repertoires in COVID-19. Authors' processing steps: Reference gene primer amplification yielded estimated nucleated cell counts. Data came from immunoSEQ multiplex PCR; TCRdb stores just in-frame clones and leaves some out. The V and J calls and the clone size are those of that table, but D and trimming were determined from the DNA. The sample carries around 130,000 clones, roughly four fifths recorded once. The CDR3 sequence is 11 residues long. The V gene's germline CDR1 is GTSNPN and CDR2 SVGIG (reference sequence). The V gene lost 4 bases and the J gene lost 4 bases, with 7 bases spanning the gap. Enrollees, roughly 18 to 89 years old, lived in 24 US areas. Each participant's cohort was designated according to participant-reported clinical history.

What was sequenced was PBMCs or T cells enriched from blood (not recorded which). The receptor was isolated from a man younger than 45 who had recovered from COVID-19. This rearrangement joins TRBV30 to TRBJ1-2; D remains ambiguous. This chain's CDR3 is CAWISRYGYTF. In DNA form, the CDR3 reads TGTGCCTGGATATCTCGCTATGGCTACACCTTC.